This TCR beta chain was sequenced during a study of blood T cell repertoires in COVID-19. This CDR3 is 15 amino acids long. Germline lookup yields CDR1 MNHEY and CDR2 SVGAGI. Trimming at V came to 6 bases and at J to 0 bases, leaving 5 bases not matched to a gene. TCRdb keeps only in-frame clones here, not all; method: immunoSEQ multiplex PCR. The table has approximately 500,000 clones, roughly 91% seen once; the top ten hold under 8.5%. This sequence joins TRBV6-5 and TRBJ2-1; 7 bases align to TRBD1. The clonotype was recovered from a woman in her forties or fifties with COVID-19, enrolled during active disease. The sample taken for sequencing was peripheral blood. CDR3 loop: CASRQGQGSYNEQFF. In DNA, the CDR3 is TGTGCCAGCAGACAGGGGCAAGGCTCCTACAATGAGCAGTTCTTC.